This entry is about one T cell receptor beta chain. What antigen it recognizes has not been identified. No base qualities exist here, and no much larger clone lies one base off it. Via the germline V gene (reference sequence), CDR1 is LNHDA and CDR2 SQIVND. V lost 5 bases and J lost 0 bases, and the count of bases not matched to a germline gene is 13. The CDR3 has 18 amino acids, counting the end cysteine and phenylalanine. CDR3 DNA is the only sequence kept; it has 54 bases, read in frame from the first base. The entry originates in a study of blood T cell repertoires in COVID-19 (dated by TCRdb to about 2020). Describing the broader study: Samples from collaborators originated in the United States, Italy and Spain and spanned both the acute and convalescent phases of COVID-19. The material from the prospective study consisted of cDNA or gDNA derived from T cells, B-cell-depleted T cells, or PBMCs. Deeply sampled blood TCRbeta repertoires from subjects exposed to, actively infected with, or recovered from COVID-19 were included in the dataset. The repertoires were released in a freely available public database meant as a resource for research on the immune response to SARS-CoV-2. Samples came from the ongoing ImmuneRACE study (first 160 participants) plus 1,254 subjects from 6 global collaborators. Sample metadata almost always included a de-identified subject ID, COVID-19 status, age in years and sex. Where HLA class I and class II types were available, the types were taken from metadata supplied by the sample provider, not from assay-based typing.

General study outcomes and caveats: Clinical and demographic metadata were provided uncurated, with the amount varying by source and participant.

Each collaborating institution followed its own protocols to collect whole blood in K2EDTA tubes. For TCRbeta analysis, collaborators shipped samples in one of three forms: frozen whole blood, isolated PBMCs, or DNA extracted from either of those sample types. TCRbeta CDR3 regions were amplified from genomic DNA by means of the immunoSEQ Assay, a bias-controlled multiplex PCR. The original pipeline was this. The number of nucleated cells in each sample was estimated by amplification of reference gene primers within the assay. Sequence reads were collapsed and filtered to measure the absolute abundance of every unique TCRbeta CDR3 rearrangement. For each sample, productive Simpson clonality was calculated as the square root of Simpson's diversity index across productive rearrangements. TCRdb took over this immuneACCESS table, retaining in-frame rearrangements with V and J assigned. Such tables are incomplete; in checked studies, under half of the missing clones stem from an unresolved V gene, and the remainder is unexplained. The D gene and trimming were derived from the DNA, and the V and J assignments and clone size from that table. The sample contains some 350,000 clones, around 91% of them found a single time. The top ten hold approximately 6.2% of the sample.

The clonotype originates from a young man with active or convalescent COVID-19. Sequencing was carried out using peripheral blood. The chain uses TRBV19 and TRBJ1-5; 7 bases in the junction line up with TRBD1. The CDR3 corresponds to CASSLRYRGLDSNQPQHF. The nucleotide sequence is TGTGCCAGTAGTTTAAGATACAGGGGCCTCGATAGCAATCAGCCCCAGCATTTT.